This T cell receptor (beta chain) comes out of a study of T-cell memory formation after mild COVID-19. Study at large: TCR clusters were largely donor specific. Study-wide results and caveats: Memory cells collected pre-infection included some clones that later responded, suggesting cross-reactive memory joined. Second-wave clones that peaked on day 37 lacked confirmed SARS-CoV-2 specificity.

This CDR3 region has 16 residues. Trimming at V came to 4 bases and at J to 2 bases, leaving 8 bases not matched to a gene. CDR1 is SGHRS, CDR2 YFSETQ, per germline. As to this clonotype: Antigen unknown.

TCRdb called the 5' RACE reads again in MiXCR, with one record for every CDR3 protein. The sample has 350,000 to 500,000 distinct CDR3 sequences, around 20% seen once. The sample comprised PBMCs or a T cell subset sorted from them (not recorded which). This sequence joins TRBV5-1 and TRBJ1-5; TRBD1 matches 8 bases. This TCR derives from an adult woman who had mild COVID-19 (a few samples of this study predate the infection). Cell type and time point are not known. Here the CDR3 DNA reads TGCGCCAGCAGCCCCGGGACAGGCGGGGGCAATCAGCCCCAGCATTTT. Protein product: CASSPGTGGGNQPQHF.